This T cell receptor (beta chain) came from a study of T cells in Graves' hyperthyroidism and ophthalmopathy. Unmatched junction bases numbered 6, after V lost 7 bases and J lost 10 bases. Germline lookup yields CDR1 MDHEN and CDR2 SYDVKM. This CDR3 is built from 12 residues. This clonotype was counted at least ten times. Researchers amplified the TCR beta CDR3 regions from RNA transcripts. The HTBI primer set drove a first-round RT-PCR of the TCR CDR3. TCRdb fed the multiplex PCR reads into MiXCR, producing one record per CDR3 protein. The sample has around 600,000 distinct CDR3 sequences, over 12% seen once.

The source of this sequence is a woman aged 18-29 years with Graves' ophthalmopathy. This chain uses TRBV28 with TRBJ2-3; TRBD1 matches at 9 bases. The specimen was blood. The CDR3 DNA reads TGTGCCAGCATGTGGACAGGGGAGGCGCAGTATTTT. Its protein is CASMWTGEAQYF.